This is a list of T cell receptor beta chains from one sample in a study of blood T cell repertoires in COVID-19. Repertoires were generated with immunoSEQ multiplex PCR, while TCRdb's copy carries only in-frame clones and drops some. Here the sample spans a few hundred thousand clones, 80% to 85% being singletons. Sequenced material: peripheral blood. Source of these receptors: a middle-aged woman who had recovered from COVID-19. Both conserved end residues are part of each CDR3. The order of the fields is clone size, D gene, V gene, J gene, CDR3 DNA, CDR3 protein. A D gene is named only where the DNA matches it firmly. Clone size is given for some rows only: seen once, a few or many times, or a class if the clone is expanded.

clone_size: -
d_call: TRBD1
v_call: TRBV11-2
j_call: TRBJ1-2
cdr3_nt: TGTGCCAGCAGCTCGAGACAGGGGGCTGGTGGCTACACCTTC
cdr3_aa: CASSSRQGAGGYTF

clone_size: -
d_call: -
v_call: TRBV28
j_call: TRBJ1-5
cdr3_nt: TGTGCCAGCAGTTTAGGACAAATTAATCAGCCCCAGCATTTT
cdr3_aa: CASSLGQINQPQHF

clone_size: -
d_call: TRBD1
v_call: TRBV5-4
j_call: TRBJ2-1
cdr3_nt: TGTGCCAGCAGCTTGGAAGGGGGCGCCTACAATGAGCAGTTCTTC
cdr3_aa: CASSLEGGAYNEQFF

clone_size: once
d_call: TRBD2
v_call: TRBV28
j_call: TRBJ2-1
cdr3_nt: TGTGCCAGCATTAGCGGGGGGAGCTCCTACAATGAGCAGTTCTTC
cdr3_aa: CASISGGSSYNEQFF

clone_size: -
d_call: TRBD1
v_call: TRBV6-5
j_call: TRBJ1-2
cdr3_nt: TGTGCCAGCAGGACCGGGACAGCGAGCTTAGATGGCTACACCTTC
cdr3_aa: CASRTGTASLDGYTF

clone_size: -
d_call: TRBD1
v_call: TRBV6-1
j_call: TRBJ2-1
cdr3_nt: TGTGCCAGCAGTGAAGCCCCCGGGACAGGGGGCGATGAGCAGTTCTTC
cdr3_aa: CASSEAPGTGGDEQFF

clone_size: -
d_call: TRBD1
v_call: TRBV6-5
j_call: TRBJ2-7
cdr3_nt: TGTGCCAGCACCCCTTTAATAGGGGGCGGCGAGCAGTACTTC
cdr3_aa: CASTPLIGGGEQYF

clone_size: -
d_call: TRBD1
v_call: TRBV6-5
j_call: TRBJ2-7
cdr3_nt: TGTGCCAGCAAGGGACAGGGAGAAGTCGAGCAGTACTTC
cdr3_aa: CASKGQGEVEQYF

clone_size: once
d_call: -
v_call: TRBV5-1
j_call: TRBJ2-6
cdr3_nt: TGCGCCAGCAGCTTGGGGTTCTCCTCGGAGGTTCCTGGGGCCAACGTCCTGACTTTC
cdr3_aa: CASSLGFSSEVPGANVLTF

clone_size: -
d_call: TRBD1
v_call: TRBV4-1
j_call: TRBJ2-7
cdr3_nt: TGCGCCAGCAGCCAAGTCCCACAGGGGTCCTACTCCTACGAGCAGTACTTC
cdr3_aa: CASSQVPQGSYSYEQYF

clone_size: -
d_call: TRBD2
v_call: TRBV5-1
j_call: TRBJ2-3
cdr3_nt: TGCGCCAGCAGCTTGGCGGGGGGGGTCACAGATACGCAGTATTTT
cdr3_aa: CASSLAGGVTDTQYF

clone_size: -
d_call: -
v_call: TRBV5-6
j_call: TRBJ2-7
cdr3_nt: TGTGCCAGCAGCTTGGGGGGGCCAATTGCCTACGCCTACGAGCAGTACTTC
cdr3_aa: CASSLGGPIAYAYEQYF

clone_size: -
d_call: -
v_call: TRBV28
j_call: TRBJ2-3
cdr3_nt: TGTGCCAGCAGTTCCGGAGGGGAGGGCACAGATACGCAGTATTTT
cdr3_aa: CASSSGGEGTDTQYF

clone_size: -
d_call: -
v_call: TRBV11-2
j_call: TRBJ1-2
cdr3_nt: TGTGCCAGCAGCCTCGGACAGACCTACTATGGCTACACCTTC
cdr3_aa: CASSLGQTYYGYTF

clone_size: -
d_call: -
v_call: TRBV7-8
j_call: TRBJ1-5
cdr3_nt: TGTGCCAGCAGTCAAGCATCCGCGGGTCAGCCCCAGCATTTT
cdr3_aa: CASSQASAGQPQHF

clone_size: -
d_call: -
v_call: TRBV12-3/TRBV12-4
j_call: TRBJ1-5
cdr3_nt: TGTGCCAGCAGTTTTTTAGGACTCCCGGACCAGCATTTT
cdr3_aa: CASSFLGLPDQHF

clone_size: once
d_call: -
v_call: TRBV5-4
j_call: TRBJ1-1
cdr3_nt: TGTGCCAGCAATGGTTATGGGGGGGCAATGAACACTGAAGCTTTCTTT
cdr3_aa: CASNGYGGAMNTEAFF

clone_size: -
d_call: -
v_call: TRBV28
j_call: TRBJ2-7
cdr3_nt: TGTGCCAGCAGTTTCCGAGTTAGCGGAACCTACGAGCAGTACTTC
cdr3_aa: CASSFRVSGTYEQYF

clone_size: -
d_call: TRBD2
v_call: TRBV4-1
j_call: TRBJ2-3
cdr3_nt: TGCGCCAGCAGCACCAGACTAGCGGGGCCTAGCACAGATACGCAGTATTTT
cdr3_aa: CASSTRLAGPSTDTQYF

clone_size: -
d_call: -
v_call: TRBV6-1
j_call: TRBJ1-6
cdr3_nt: TGTGCCAGCAGTGAAGCACGGAATTCACCCCTCCACTTT
cdr3_aa: CASSEARNSPLHF

clone_size: -
d_call: -
v_call: TRBV2
j_call: TRBJ1-5
cdr3_nt: TGTGCCAGTTCCCCTACCAATAGCAATCAGCCCCAGCATTTT
cdr3_aa: CASSPTNSNQPQHF

clone_size: -
d_call: TRBD1
v_call: TRBV6-2/TRBV6-3
j_call: TRBJ1-1
cdr3_nt: TGTGCCAGCAGCAGGGGGATGGCTGAAGCTTTCTTT
cdr3_aa: CASSRGMAEAFF

clone_size: -
d_call: -
v_call: TRBV18
j_call: TRBJ2-7
cdr3_nt: TGTGCCAGCTCACCACTGGTGGGGGCGGCCTCCTACGAGCAGTACTTC
cdr3_aa: CASSPLVGAASYEQYF

clone_size: -
d_call: TRBD2
v_call: TRBV7-8
j_call: TRBJ2-2
cdr3_nt: TGTGCCAGCAGCCTGGGGGGACTACAGTACGTGACGAACACCGGGGAGCTGTTTTTT
cdr3_aa: CASSLGGLQYVTNTGELFF

clone_size: -
d_call: -
v_call: TRBV25-1
j_call: TRBJ1-3
cdr3_nt: TGTGCCAGCAGTGATGAGGGGGCTGGAAACACCATATATTTT
cdr3_aa: CASSDEGAGNTIYF

clone_size: -
d_call: TRBD1
v_call: TRBV6-8
j_call: TRBJ2-7
cdr3_nt: TGTGCCAGCACCCCACAGACAGGGGCTGGCGAGCAGTACTTC
cdr3_aa: CASTPQTGAGEQYF

clone_size: -
d_call: TRBD1
v_call: TRBV28
j_call: TRBJ2-7
cdr3_nt: TGTGCCAGCAGTCCAGGGACAGGGGTCCACGAGCAGTACTTC
cdr3_aa: CASSPGTGVHEQYF

clone_size: -
d_call: TRBD2
v_call: TRBV24-1
j_call: TRBJ2-1
cdr3_nt: TGTGCCACCAGTGATTTGCAGGCGGCTAGCGGGGGGTCCTACAATGAGCAGTTCTTC
cdr3_aa: CATSDLQAASGGSYNEQFF

clone_size: -
d_call: -
v_call: TRBV27
j_call: TRBJ1-4
cdr3_nt: TGTGCCAGCAAAGGACAGAGCCTTAATGAAAAACTGTTTTTT
cdr3_aa: CASKGQSLNEKLFF

clone_size: -
d_call: -
v_call: TRBV20-1
j_call: TRBJ1-4
cdr3_nt: TGCAGTGCTAGTCTAGTGCCAGCGAGTGAAAAACTGTTTTTT
cdr3_aa: CSASLVPASEKLFF

clone_size: once
d_call: TRBD1
v_call: TRBV2
j_call: TRBJ1-5
cdr3_nt: TGTGCATCCAAGGGGGCCTTAAGCAATCAGCCCCAGCATTTT
cdr3_aa: CASKGALSNQPQHF

clone_size: few
d_call: -
v_call: TRBV7-9
j_call: TRBJ1-4
cdr3_nt: TGTGCCAGCAGCCCGAGAGGTATTCTTAATGAAAAACTGTTTTTT
cdr3_aa: CASSPRGILNEKLFF

clone_size: few
d_call: TRBD1
v_call: TRBV27
j_call: TRBJ2-3
cdr3_nt: TGTGCCAGCAGCCCGGGACAGGGAGGATTGACGCAGTATTTT
cdr3_aa: CASSPGQGGLTQYF

clone_size: once
d_call: -
v_call: TRBV30
j_call: TRBJ1-5
cdr3_nt: TGTGCCTGGAGTGTAAACGGCGGGCAGCCCCAGCATTTT
cdr3_aa: CAWSVNGGQPQHF